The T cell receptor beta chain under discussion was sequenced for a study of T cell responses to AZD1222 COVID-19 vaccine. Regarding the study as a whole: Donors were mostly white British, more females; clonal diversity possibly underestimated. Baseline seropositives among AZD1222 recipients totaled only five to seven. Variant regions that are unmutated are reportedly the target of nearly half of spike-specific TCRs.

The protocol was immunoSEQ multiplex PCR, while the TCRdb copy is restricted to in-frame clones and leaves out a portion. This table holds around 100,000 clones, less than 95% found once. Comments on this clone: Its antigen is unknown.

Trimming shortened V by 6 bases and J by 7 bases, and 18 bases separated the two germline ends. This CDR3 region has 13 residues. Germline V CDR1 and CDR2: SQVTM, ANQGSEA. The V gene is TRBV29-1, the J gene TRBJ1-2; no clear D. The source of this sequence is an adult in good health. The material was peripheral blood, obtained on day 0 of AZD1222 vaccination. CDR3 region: CSVAFASSGGYTF. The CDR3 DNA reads TGCAGCGTCGCCTTTGCCTCCTCGGGTGGCTACACCTTC.